This TCR beta chain was sequenced for a study of lymphopenia after photon versus proton radiotherapy. Sequencing was performed with immunoSEQ multiplex PCR; in TCRdb, only in-frame clones are kept and a portion is missing. The sample shows 23,000 or so clones, over 80% of them seen only once. Study outcomes and limitations: Post-nadir diversity loss with photons came from oligoclonal expansion, particularly CD8+ Temra cells.

The germline CDR1 and CDR2 sequences are MNHEY and SMNVEV (reference sequence). The CDR3 has 15 amino acids. Deletions cut 2 bases from V and 5 bases from J, with 16 bases between. A remark on this clone: Its cognate antigen is unknown.

The chain uses TRBV27 and TRBJ2-7; tentative D call: TRBD1 (6 bases). This clonotype originated in a man aged 45-65 years with gastric cancer. The sample consisted of peripheral blood, taken from a patient treated with photon-based radiotherapy. CDR3 coding DNA: TGTGCCAGCAGTTTAGTGAGGGGGTGGTCGAACGAGCAGTACTTC. Translating gives CASSLVRGWSNEQYF.